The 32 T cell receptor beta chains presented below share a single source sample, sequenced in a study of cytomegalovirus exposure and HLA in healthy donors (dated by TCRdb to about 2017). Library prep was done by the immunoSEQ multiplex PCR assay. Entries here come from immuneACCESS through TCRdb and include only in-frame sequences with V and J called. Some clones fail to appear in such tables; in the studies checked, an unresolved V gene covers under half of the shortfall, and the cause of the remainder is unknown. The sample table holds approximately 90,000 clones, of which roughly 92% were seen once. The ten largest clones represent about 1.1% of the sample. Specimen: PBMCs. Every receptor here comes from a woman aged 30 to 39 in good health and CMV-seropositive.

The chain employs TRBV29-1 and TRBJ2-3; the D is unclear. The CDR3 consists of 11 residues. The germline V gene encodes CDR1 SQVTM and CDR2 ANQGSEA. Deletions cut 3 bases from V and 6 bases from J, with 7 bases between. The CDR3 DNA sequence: TGCAGCGTTGATTCGGGTGATACGCAGTATTTT. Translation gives CSVDSGDTQYF.

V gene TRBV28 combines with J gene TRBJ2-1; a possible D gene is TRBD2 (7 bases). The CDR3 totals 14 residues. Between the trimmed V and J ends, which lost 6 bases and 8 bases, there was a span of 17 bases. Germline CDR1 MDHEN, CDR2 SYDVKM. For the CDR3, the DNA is TGTGCCAGCAGGGGAGGGGGAGTCTTCTATGAGCAGTTCTTC. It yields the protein CASRGGGVFYEQFF.

CDR3 coding DNA: TGTGCCACCAGAAAGGTAGCGGGAGAGACCCAGTACTTC. Translated: CATRKVAGETQYF. The chain is built from TRBV15 and TRBJ2-5, with TRBD2 matching 7 bases. The ends lost 6 bases at V and 4 bases at J; junction bases unmatched: 5. This CDR3 has 13 residues. From germline, CDR1 is LNHNV and CDR2 YYDKDF (reference sequence).

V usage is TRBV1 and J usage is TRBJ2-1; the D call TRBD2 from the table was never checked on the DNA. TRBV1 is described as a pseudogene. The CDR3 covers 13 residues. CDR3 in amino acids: CTSSLPGVGSRFF. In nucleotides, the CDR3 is TGCACCAGCAGCCTCCCGGGTGTGGGTTCACGGTTCTTC.

Written as DNA, the CDR3 is TGTGCCAGCAGTTCACAGGGGGCGGTCGGGGAGCTGTTTTTT. Its protein is CASSSQGAVGELFF. The chain couples TRBV27 to TRBJ2-2, with 9 bases lining up with TRBD1. CDR3 length: 14 residues. The junction had 4 bases not matched to a gene; V was cut back by 4 bases and J by 7 bases. Germline assignment: CDR1 MNHEY and CDR2 SMNVEV (reference sequence).

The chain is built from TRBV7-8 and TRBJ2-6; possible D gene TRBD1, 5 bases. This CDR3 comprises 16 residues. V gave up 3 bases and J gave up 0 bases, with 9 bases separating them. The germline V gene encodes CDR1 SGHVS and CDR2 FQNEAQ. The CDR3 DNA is TGTGCCAGCAGCTTCGACAGACTCTCTGGGGCCAACGTCCTGACTTTC. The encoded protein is CASSFDRLSGANVLTF.

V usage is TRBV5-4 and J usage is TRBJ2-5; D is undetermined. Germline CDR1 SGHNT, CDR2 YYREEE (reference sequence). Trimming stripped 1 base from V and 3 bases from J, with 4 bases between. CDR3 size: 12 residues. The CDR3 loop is CASSLPEETQYF. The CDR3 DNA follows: TGTGCCAGCAGCTTGCCCGAAGAGACCCAGTACTTC. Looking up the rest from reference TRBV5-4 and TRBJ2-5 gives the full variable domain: ETGVTQSPTHLIKTRGQQVTLRCSSQSGHNTVSWYQQALGQGPQFIFQYYREEENGRGNFPPRFSGLQFPNYSSELNVNALELDDSALYLCASSLPEETQYFGPGTRLLVL.

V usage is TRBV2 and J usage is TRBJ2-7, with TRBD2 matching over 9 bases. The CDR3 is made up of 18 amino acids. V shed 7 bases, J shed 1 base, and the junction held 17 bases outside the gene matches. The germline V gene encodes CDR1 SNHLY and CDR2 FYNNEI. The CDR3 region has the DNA TGTGCCAGCAAGCCGCGACTAGCGGTATCCACGGGTTCCTACGAGCAGTACTTC. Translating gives CASKPRLAVSTGSYEQYF.

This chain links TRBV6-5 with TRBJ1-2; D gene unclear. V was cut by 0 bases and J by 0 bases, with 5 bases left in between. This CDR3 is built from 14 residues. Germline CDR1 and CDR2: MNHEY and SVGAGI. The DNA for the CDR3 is TGTGCCAGCAGTTACTCCCGGGCTAACTATGGCTACACCTTC. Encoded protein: CASSYSRANYGYTF.

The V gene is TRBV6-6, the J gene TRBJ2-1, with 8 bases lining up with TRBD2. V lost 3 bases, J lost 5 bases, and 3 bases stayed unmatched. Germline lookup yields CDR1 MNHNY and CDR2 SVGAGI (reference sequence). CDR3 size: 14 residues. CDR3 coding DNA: TGTGCCAGCAGTTATCCGGGAGGGAACAATGAGCAGTTCTTC. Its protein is CASSYPGGNNEQFF.

The CDR3 sequence: CAVQGRSGANVLTF. CDR3 in DNA: TGTGCCGTACAGGGTCGGTCTGGGGCCAACGTCCTGACTTTC. This rearrangement joins TRBV6-6 to TRBJ2-6, with D tentatively TRBD1 (6 bases). The CDR3 sequence is 14 residues long. V lost 11 bases, J lost 1 base, and 12 bases lay in between. In germline, CDR1 is MNHNY, CDR2 SVGAGI (reference sequence).

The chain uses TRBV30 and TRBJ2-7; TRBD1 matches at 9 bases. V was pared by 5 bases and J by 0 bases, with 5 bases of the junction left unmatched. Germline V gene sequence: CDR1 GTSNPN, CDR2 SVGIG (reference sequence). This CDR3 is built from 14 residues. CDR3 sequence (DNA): TGTGCCTGGGAACCGGACAGGGGCTCCTACGAGCAGTACTTC. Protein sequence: CAWEPDRGSYEQYF.

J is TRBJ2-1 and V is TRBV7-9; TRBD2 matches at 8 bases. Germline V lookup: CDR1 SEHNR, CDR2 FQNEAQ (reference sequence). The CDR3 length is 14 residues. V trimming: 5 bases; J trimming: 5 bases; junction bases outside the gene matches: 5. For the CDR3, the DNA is TGTGCCAGCAGCCCCGGGACTAGAAACAATGAGCAGTTCTTC. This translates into CASSPGTRNNEQFF. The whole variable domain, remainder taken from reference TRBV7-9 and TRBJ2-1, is DTGVSQNPRHKITKRGQNVTFRCDPISEHNRLYWYRQTLGQGPEFLTYFQNEAQLEKSRLLSDRFSAERPKGSFSTLEIQRTEQGDSAMYLCASSPGTRNNEQFFGPGTRLTVL.

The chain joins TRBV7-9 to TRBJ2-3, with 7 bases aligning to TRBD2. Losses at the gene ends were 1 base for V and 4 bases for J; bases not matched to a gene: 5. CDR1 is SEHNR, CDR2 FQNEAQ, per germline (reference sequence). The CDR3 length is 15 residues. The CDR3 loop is CASSLGLAVPDTQYF. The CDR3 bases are TGTGCCAGCAGCTTAGGCCTAGCGGTGCCAGATACGCAGTATTTT.

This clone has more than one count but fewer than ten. The CDR3 reads CASSQEAMNTEAFF. CDR3 sequence (DNA): TGTGCCAGCAGCCAAGAAGCGATGAACACTGAAGCTTTCTTT. The V call is TRBV5-4, the J call TRBJ1-1; D gene uncertain. This CDR3 has 14 amino acids. The ends were cut back, 4 bases at V and 0 bases at J, with 10 bases in the middle. The germline CDR1 and CDR2 sequences are SGHNT and YYREEE (reference sequence). The full variable domain, its missing parts supplied by reference TRBV5-4 and TRBJ1-1, is ETGVTQSPTHLIKTRGQQVTLRCSSQSGHNTVSWYQQALGQGPQFIFQYYREEENGRGNFPPRFSGLQFPNYSSELNVNALELDDSALYLCASSQEAMNTEAFFGQGTRLTVV.

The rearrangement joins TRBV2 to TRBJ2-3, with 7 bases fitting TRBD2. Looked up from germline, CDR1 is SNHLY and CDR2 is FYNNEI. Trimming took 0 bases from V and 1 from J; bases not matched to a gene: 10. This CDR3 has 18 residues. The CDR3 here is CASSEAPPGRGGTDTQYF. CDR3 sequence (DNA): TGTGCCAGCAGTGAAGCGCCGCCTGGGAGGGGCGGCACAGATACGCAGTATTTT.

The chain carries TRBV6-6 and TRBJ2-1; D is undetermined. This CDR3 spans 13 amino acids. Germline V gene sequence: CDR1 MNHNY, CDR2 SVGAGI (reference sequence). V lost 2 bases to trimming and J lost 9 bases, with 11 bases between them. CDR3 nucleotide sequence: TGTGCCAGCAGTTACGCCCCGGGTGGTGAGCAGTTCTTC. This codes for CASSYAPGGEQFF.

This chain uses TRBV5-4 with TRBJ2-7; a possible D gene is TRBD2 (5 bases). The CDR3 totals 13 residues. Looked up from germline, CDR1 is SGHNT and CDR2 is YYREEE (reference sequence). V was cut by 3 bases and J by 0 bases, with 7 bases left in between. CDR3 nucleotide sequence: TGTGCCAGCAGCTCTGACTACTCCTACGAGCAGTACTTC. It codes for CASSSDYSYEQYF.

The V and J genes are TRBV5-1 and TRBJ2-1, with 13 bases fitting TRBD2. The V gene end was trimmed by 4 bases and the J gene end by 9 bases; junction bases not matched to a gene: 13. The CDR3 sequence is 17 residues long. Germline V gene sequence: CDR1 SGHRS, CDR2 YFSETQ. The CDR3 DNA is TGCGCCAGCAGCGCCGTGACTAGCGGGAGGCCCCAAACTGAGCAGTTCTTC. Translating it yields CASSAVTSGRPQTEQFF.

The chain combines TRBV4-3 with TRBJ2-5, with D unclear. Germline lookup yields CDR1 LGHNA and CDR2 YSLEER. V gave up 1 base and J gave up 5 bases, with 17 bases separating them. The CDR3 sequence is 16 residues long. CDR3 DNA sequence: TGCGCCAGCAGCCAAGGTGTGACATCCGCCGCGGAGACCCAGTACTTC. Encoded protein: CASSQGVTSAAETQYF.

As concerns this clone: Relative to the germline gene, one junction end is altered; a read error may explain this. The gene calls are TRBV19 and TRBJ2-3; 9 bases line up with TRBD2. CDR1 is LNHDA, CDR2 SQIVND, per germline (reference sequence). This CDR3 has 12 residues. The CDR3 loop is CASSIGAGGARF. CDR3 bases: TGTGCCAGTAGTATAGGAGCGGGAGGCGCTCGTTTT.

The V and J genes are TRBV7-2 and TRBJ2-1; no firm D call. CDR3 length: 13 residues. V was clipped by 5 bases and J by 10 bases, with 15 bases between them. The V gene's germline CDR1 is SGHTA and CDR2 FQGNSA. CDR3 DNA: TGTGCCAGCAGCCGAAGTAGCCTGGAAGAGCAGTTCTTC. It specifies CASSRSSLEEQFF.

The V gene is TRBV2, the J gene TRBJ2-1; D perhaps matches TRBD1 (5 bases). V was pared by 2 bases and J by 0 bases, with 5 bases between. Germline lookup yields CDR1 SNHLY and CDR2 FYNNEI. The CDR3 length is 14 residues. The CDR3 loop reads CASSERGSYNEQFF. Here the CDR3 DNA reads TGTGCCAGCAGTGAAAGGGGCTCCTACAATGAGCAGTTCTTC.

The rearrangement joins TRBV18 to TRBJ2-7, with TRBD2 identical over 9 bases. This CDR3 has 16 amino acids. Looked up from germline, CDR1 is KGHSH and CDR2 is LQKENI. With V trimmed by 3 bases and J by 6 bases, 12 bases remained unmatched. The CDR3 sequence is CASSPLATSGRLEQYF. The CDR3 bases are TGTGCCAGCTCACCTCTCGCGACTAGCGGCCGCCTCGAGCAGTACTTC.

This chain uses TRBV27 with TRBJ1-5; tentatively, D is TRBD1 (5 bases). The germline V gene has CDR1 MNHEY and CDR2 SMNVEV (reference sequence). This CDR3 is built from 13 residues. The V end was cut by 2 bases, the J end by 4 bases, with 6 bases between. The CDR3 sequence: CASSLAGNQPQHF. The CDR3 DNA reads TGTGCCAGCAGTTTAGCAGGGAATCAGCCCCAGCATTTT.

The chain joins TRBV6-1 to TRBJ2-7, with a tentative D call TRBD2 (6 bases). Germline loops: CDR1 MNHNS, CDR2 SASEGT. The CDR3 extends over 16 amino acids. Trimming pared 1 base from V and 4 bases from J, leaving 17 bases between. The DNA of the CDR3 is TGTGCCAGCAGTGAAGAGGGAGGTGGGAGGAGTTACGAGCAGTACTTC. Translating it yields CASSEEGGGRSYEQYF.

The CDR3 sequence is CASRSPGETQYF. Here the CDR3 DNA reads TGTGCCAGCAGATCGCCCGGAGAGACCCAGTACTTC. The chain links TRBV27 to TRBJ2-5; D remains ambiguous. The CDR3 sequence is 12 residues long. Between the trimmed V and J ends, which lost 6 bases and 4 bases, there was a span of 9 bases. CDR1 is MNHEY, CDR2 SMNVEV, per germline (reference sequence).

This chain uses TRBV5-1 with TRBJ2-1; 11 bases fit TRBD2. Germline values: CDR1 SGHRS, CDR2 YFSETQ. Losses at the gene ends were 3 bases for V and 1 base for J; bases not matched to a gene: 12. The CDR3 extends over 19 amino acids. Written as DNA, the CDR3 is TGCGCCAGCAGCTCGATGGGGACTAGCGGAGGAAGATCCTACAATGAGCAGTTCTTC. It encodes CASSSMGTSGGRSYNEQFF.

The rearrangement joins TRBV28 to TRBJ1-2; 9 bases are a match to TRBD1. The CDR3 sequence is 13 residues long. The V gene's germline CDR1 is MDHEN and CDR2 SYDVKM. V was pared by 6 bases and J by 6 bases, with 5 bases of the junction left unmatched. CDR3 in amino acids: CASSSDRGDGYTF. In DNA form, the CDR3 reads TGTGCCAGCAGCTCAGACAGGGGGGATGGCTACACCTTC.

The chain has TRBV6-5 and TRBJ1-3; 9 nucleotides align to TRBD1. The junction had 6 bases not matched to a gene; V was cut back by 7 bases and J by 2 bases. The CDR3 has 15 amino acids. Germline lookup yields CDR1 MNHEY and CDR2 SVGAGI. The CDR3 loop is CASTLTGGPGNTIYF. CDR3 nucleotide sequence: TGTGCCAGCACCCTAACAGGGGGCCCTGGAAACACCATATATTTT.

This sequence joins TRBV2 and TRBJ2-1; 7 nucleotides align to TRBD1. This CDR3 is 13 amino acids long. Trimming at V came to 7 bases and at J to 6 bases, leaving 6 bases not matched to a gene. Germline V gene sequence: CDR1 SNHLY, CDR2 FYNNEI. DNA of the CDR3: TGTGCCAGCAATCGAGGACAGGTCAATGAGCAGTTCTTC. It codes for CASNRGQVNEQFF. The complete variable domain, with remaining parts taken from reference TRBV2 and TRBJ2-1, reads EPEVTQTPSHQVTQMGQEVILRCVPISNHLYFYWYRQILGQKVEFLVSFYNNEISEKSEIFDDQFSVERPDGSNFTLKIRSTKLEDSAMYFCASNRGQVNEQFFGPGTRLTVL.

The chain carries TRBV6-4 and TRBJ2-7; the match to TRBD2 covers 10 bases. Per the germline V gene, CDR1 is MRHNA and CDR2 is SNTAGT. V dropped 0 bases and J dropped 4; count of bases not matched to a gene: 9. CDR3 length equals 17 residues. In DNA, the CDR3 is TGTGCCAGCAGTGACTCGAAAAGCGGGAGGGCCCCGTACGAGCAGTACTTC. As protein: CASSDSKSGRAPYEQYF.